This T cell receptor beta chain appears in the sequencing data of a study of PD-1 blockade in classical Hodgkin lymphoma. Study-level results: Sources of repertoire differences remain undefined, possibly disease activity or prior therapy. Newly diagnosed patients reportedly trailed healthy donors in baseline TCR diversity.

The germline V and J ends were trimmed by 5 bases and 6 bases, with 19 bases remaining between them. This CDR3 spans 15 amino acids. Per the germline V gene, CDR1 is GTSNPN and CDR2 is SVGIG (reference sequence). Time point of the sample: newly diagnosed, previously untreated cHL patient sample. Comparison samples consisted of PBMCs from newly diagnosed, untreated classical Hodgkin lymphoma. Data came from immunoSEQ multiplex PCR; TCRdb stores just in-frame clones and leaves some out. Of 70,000 or so clones listed, over 85% are singletons. This clone was seen a few times. Its target is not known. Sequencing was carried out using peripheral blood mononuclear cells (PBMCs). The J gene is TRBJ2-2, the V gene TRBV30, with D tentatively TRBD1 or TRBD2 (6 bases each). This TCR was sampled from a human donor with classical Hodgkin lymphoma. In DNA form, the CDR3 reads TGTGCCTGGTCACAGGGACTCGATCCGGCCGGGGAGCTGTTTTTT. This gives the protein CAWSQGLDPAGELFF.